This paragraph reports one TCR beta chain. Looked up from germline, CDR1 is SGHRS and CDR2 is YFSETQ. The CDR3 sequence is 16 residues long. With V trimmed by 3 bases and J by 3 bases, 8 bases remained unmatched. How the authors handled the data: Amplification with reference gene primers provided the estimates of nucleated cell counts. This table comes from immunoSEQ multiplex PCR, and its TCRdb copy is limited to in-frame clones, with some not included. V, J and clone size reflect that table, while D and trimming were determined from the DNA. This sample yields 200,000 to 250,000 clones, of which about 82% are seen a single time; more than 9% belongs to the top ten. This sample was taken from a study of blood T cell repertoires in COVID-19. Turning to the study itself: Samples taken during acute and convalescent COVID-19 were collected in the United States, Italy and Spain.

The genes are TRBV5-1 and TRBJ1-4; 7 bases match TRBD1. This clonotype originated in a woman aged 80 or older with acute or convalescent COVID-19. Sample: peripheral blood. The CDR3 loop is CASSSTGPWANEKLFF. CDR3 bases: TGCGCCAGCAGCTCGACAGGGCCGTGGGCTAATGAAAAACTGTTTTTT.